These 28 T cell receptor beta chains were sequenced from one sample in a study of identical twins. TCRdb recomputed calls from the 5' RACE reads with MiXCR, one row per CDR3 protein. In the table there are 520,000 or so distinct CDR3 sequences, 22% of which are singletons. The same data also went into a second study, on T cells expressing NK-cell markers.

The sequencing input was CD4+ T cells sorted from blood. The receptors shown here come from a woman younger than 35 in good health.

This clonotype was seen a few times. The gene calls are TRBV12-3 or TRBV12-4 and TRBJ2-3; a possible D gene is TRBD1 (5 bases). Trimming pared 8 bases from V and 7 bases from J, leaving 16 bases between. The CDR3 sequence is 13 residues long. The CDR3 DNA follows: TGTGCCAGCGGGGCTCGAAACGGCTATACGCAGTATTTT. Translating it yields CASGARNGYTQYF.

This chain connects TRBV7-2 to TRBJ1-3; 8 bases are shared with TRBD1. Germline V lookup: CDR1 SGHTA, CDR2 FQGNSA. Trimming cost V 3 bases and J 7 bases; bases outside gene matches: 14. CDR3 length: 17 amino acids. The CDR3 nucleotides are TGTGCCAGCAGCTTGGTAGGCCGCAGGGGGCGCGGGAACACCATATATTTT. Residues: CASSLVGRRGRGNTIYF.

This clonotype was found a few times. The chain employs TRBV12-3 or TRBV12-4 and TRBJ2-2, with D hard to call. The CDR3 is 16 residues long. Trimming took off 6 bases at V and 5 bases at J, with 19 bases between the two ends. CDR3 coding DNA: TGTGCCAGCAGACCACGCCGGGCCCCCGGGACCGGGGAGCTGTTTTTT. It specifies CASRPRRAPGTGELFF.

J is TRBJ2-5 and V is TRBV20-1; 12 bases are shared with TRBD2. This CDR3 is built from 11 residues. The junction had 6 bases not matched to a gene; V was cut back by 6 bases and J by 13 bases. Germline V gene sequence: CDR1 DFQATT, CDR2 SNEGSKA (reference sequence). CDR3 sequence reads: CSARTSGVGYF. CDR3 in DNA: TGCAGTGCCCGGACTAGCGGGGTAGGGTACTTC.

This clonotype was counted between two and nine times. The rearrangement links TRBV11-2 to TRBJ1-2; no firm D call. CDR3 length: 15 residues. V gave up 0 bases and J gave up 2 bases, with 10 bases separating them. Looked up from germline, CDR1 is SGHAT and CDR2 is FQNNGV. CDR3 DNA: TGTGCCAGCAGCTTAGATCACTGGTCCAACTATGGCTACACCTTC. This translates into CASSLDHWSNYGYTF.

This clonotype was seen a few times. This chain uses TRBV5-1 with TRBJ2-1; D possibly corresponds to TRBD1 (6 bases). With 4 bases removed from V and 2 bases from J, the gap between germline ends came to 16 bases. Germline CDR1 and CDR2: SGHRS and YFSETQ. The CDR3 covers 16 residues. CDR3 sequence (DNA): TGCGCCAGCAGCATCCGACTACAGGGTACCTACAATGAGCAGTTCTTC. Protein product: CASSIRLQGTYNEQFF.

The CDR3 sequence: CAWSVRSGRSSYEQYF. The CDR3 DNA reads as TGTGCCTGGAGTGTACGCAGCGGACGGAGCTCCTACGAGCAGTACTTC. The chain links TRBV30 to TRBJ2-7; a weak D match, TRBD2 (5 bases). CDR1 is GTSNPN and CDR2 is SVGIG in the germline V gene (reference sequence). This CDR3 region has 16 residues. V lost 0 bases, J lost 0 bases, and 15 bases lay in between. Looking up the rest from reference TRBV30 and TRBJ2-7 gives the full variable domain: SQTIHQWPATLVQPVGSPLSLECTVEGTSNPNLYWYRQAAGRGLQLLFYSVGIGQISSEVPQNLSASRPQDRQFILSSKKLLLSDSGFYLCAWSVRSGRSSYEQYFGPGTRLTVT.

This clonotype has more than one count but fewer than ten. The chain joins TRBV30 to TRBJ2-3; 12 positions match TRBD2. CDR3 length equals 18 residues. Per the germline V gene, CDR1 is GTSNPN and CDR2 is SVGIG (reference sequence). With 0 bases clipped from V and 0 bases from J, the junction kept 7 bases outside the gene matches. CDR3 nucleotides: TGTGCCTGGAGTGTAACTAGCGGGAGGTGGTACAGCACAGATACGCAGTATTTT. Protein sequence: CAWSVTSGRWYSTDTQYF. The full variable domain, completed using reference TRBV30 and TRBJ2-3, is SQTIHQWPATLVQPVGSPLSLECTVEGTSNPNLYWYRQAAGRGLQLLFYSVGIGQISSEVPQNLSASRPQDRQFILSSKKLLLSDSGFYLCAWSVTSGRWYSTDTQYFGPGTRLTVL.

This clonotype was detected many times. The chain combines TRBV11-2 with TRBJ2-3; TRBD2 agrees at 9 bases. Germline CDR1 is SGHAT and CDR2 is FQNNGV. V lost 7 bases and J lost 2; bases outside the gene matches: 13. The CDR3 length is 17 residues. In nucleotides, the CDR3 is TGTGCCAGCATGAAGCCAGCGGGAGGACACTTCACAGATACGCAGTATTTT. This sequence encodes CASMKPAGGHFTDTQYF.

This clonotype was detected ten times or more. J is TRBJ2-3 and V is TRBV25-1; no clear D. V was trimmed by 4 bases and J by 1 base, leaving 12 bases between them. Germline CDR1 reads MGHDK; CDR2 reads SYGVNS. This CDR3 comprises 15 residues. The CDR3 region is CASSGIDVGTDTQYF. CDR3 coding DNA: TGTGCCAGCAGTGGGATAGACGTGGGCACAGATACGCAGTATTTT.

V usage is TRBV20-1 and J usage is TRBJ1-1; 10 nucleotides align to TRBD1. Germline V CDR1 and CDR2: DFQATT, SNEGSKA (reference sequence). Trimming cost V 5 bases and J 0 bases; bases outside gene matches: 3. The CDR3 is 14 residues long. This CDR3 is CSAAGQGLNTEAFF. In DNA, the CDR3 is TGCAGTGCTGCGGGACAGGGGCTGAACACTGAAGCTTTCTTT.

This clonotype showed up many times. The chain carries TRBV20-1 and TRBJ2-5; 8 positions agree with TRBD1. The ends lost 5 bases at V and 4 bases at J; junction bases unmatched: 3. Germline V gene sequence: CDR1 DFQATT, CDR2 SNEGSKA (reference sequence). The CDR3 loop spans 12 amino acids. The CDR3 here is CSAFRGRETQYF. The CDR3 DNA is TGCAGTGCTTTCAGGGGGCGAGAGACCCAGTACTTC.

This clonotype was seen a handful of times. The V gene is TRBV7-2, the J gene TRBJ2-1; D is possibly TRBD1 (5 bases). Per germline, CDR1 SGHTA and CDR2 FQGNSA. The germline V and J ends were trimmed by 5 bases and 0 bases, with 17 bases remaining between them. The CDR3 length is 17 residues. As DNA, the CDR3 is TGTGCCAGCAGCCGAAGCCCCAGGGTTAGCTCCTACAATGAGCAGTTCTTC. Its translation is CASSRSPRVSSYNEQFF.

This sequence joins TRBV4-3 and TRBJ2-7; no definite D call. The germline CDR1 and CDR2 sequences are LGHNA and YSLEER. The CDR3 length is 15 residues. V gave up 1 base and J gave up 2 bases, with 12 bases separating them. CDR3 nucleotides: TGCGCCAGCAGCCAAGTGGCCTACCCCACCTACGAGCAGTACTTC. Protein product: CASSQVAYPTYEQYF.

This clonotype was recorded many times. The V gene is TRBV7-2, the J gene TRBJ1-1; no clear D gene. The V gene's germline CDR1 is SGHTA and CDR2 FQGNSA. The CDR3 is 13 residues long. V lost 5 bases and J lost 1, with 8 bases in between. The CDR3 sequence is CASSLQTNTEAFF. The CDR3 coding sequence is TGTGCCAGCAGCCTACAGACGAACACTGAAGCTTTCTTT.

The chain links TRBV20-1 to TRBJ2-5; D is unclear. In germline, CDR1 is DFQATT, CDR2 SNEGSKA (reference sequence). Deletions cut 4 bases from V and 5 bases from J, with 11 bases between. This CDR3 is built from 12 residues. The chain's CDR3 is CSATTLSETQYF. For the CDR3, the DNA is TGCAGTGCTACCACCCTATCGGAGACCCAGTACTTC.

The rearrangement joins TRBV20-1 to TRBJ2-7, with TRBD2 matching over 9 bases. The germline V gene has CDR1 DFQATT and CDR2 SNEGSKA (reference sequence). CDR3 length equals 14 residues. Trimming took 6 bases from V and 2 from J; bases not matched to a gene: 8. CDR3 loop: CSALSGGRTYEQYF. In nucleotides, the CDR3 is TGCAGTGCCCTTAGCGGGGGCCGAACCTACGAGCAGTACTTC.

The chain links TRBV14 to TRBJ2-1; D unclear. The CDR3 has 16 amino acids. Trimming took 4 bases from V and 5 from J, leaving 18 bases between them. Germline values: CDR1 SGHDN, CDR2 FVKESK. CDR3 coding DNA: TGTGCCAGCAGCCCCCTCGCGGAACGTAGCCACAATGAGCAGTTCTTC. Its protein is CASSPLAERSHNEQFF.

V gene TRBV5-4 combines with J gene TRBJ2-1, with TRBD2 matching over 11 bases. CDR1 SGHNT and CDR2 YYREEE come from the germline V gene (reference sequence). J was trimmed by 7 bases and V by 4 bases; bases with no gene match: 7. The CDR3 runs to 15 residues. CDR3: CASSTGLAGRNEQFF. CDR3 nucleotide sequence: TGTGCCAGCAGCACAGGACTAGCGGGCAGAAATGAGCAGTTCTTC.

This clonotype was picked up many times. This chain links TRBV12-3 or TRBV12-4 with TRBJ2-1; 10 nucleotides agree with TRBD2. J lost 4 bases, V lost 5 bases, and 5 bases had no gene match. The CDR3 sequence is 15 residues long. The CDR3 DNA is TGTGCCAGCAGTGCCCTAGCGGGAGATTACAATGAGCAGTTCTTC. Translation gives CASSALAGDYNEQFF.

V gene TRBV27 combines with J gene TRBJ1-5; D call uncertain. The CDR3 length is 13 residues. Germline V gene lookup returns CDR1 MNHEY and CDR2 SMNVEV (reference sequence). Trimming removed 3 bases from V and 7 bases from J, with 10 bases in between. As DNA, the CDR3 is TGTGCCAGCAGTTTTTCTAACGGCCAGCCCCAGCATTTT. It encodes CASSFSNGQPQHF.

This clonotype was found a few times. This chain joins TRBV12-3 or TRBV12-4 and TRBJ2-2, with D tentatively TRBD1 (6 bases). Trimming left V 7 bases short and J 2 bases short, with 17 bases between. This CDR3 is 16 amino acids long. As DNA, the CDR3 is TGTGCCAGCACCCTTTGGGCAGGGGCAAACACCGGGGAGCTGTTTTTT. Protein sequence: CASTLWAGANTGELFF.

This sequence joins TRBV7-2 and TRBJ2-3; 13 nucleotides match TRBD2. This CDR3 has 15 residues. Losses at the gene ends were 6 bases for V and 4 bases for J; bases not matched to a gene: 4. Germline loops: CDR1 SGHTA, CDR2 FQGNSA. The CDR3 region has the DNA TGTGCCAGCAGGTTCGGACTAGCGGGAGCAGATACGCAGTATTTT. Encoded protein: CASRFGLAGADTQYF.

This clonotype came up a few times. The gene calls are TRBV10-3 and TRBJ2-1; 7 nucleotides agree with TRBD2. J gave up 8 bases and V 2 bases, and 12 bases lay outside the gene matches. The CDR3 has 16 amino acids. CDR1 and CDR2 (germline): ENHRY, SYGVKD. CDR3 sequence (DNA): TGTGCCATCAGTGAGCCAACTAGCGCCGGGGGTTATGAGCAGTTCTTC. Residues: CAISEPTSAGGYEQFF.

DNA for the CDR3: TGCAGTGCTAGAGGACTAGGCACAGATACGCAGTATTTT. As protein: CSARGLGTDTQYF. The chain has TRBV20-1 and TRBJ2-3; D may be TRBD2 (6 bases). In germline, CDR1 is DFQATT, CDR2 SNEGSKA (reference sequence). CDR3 length: 13 amino acids. With 1 base removed from V and 1 base from J, the gap between germline ends came to 6 bases.

This clonotype was seen at least ten times. V and J are TRBV29-1 and TRBJ1-1; the D gene is possibly TRBD1 (5 bases). CDR3 length equals 13 residues. V lost 5 bases to trimming and J lost 2 bases, with 12 bases between them. The germline gives CDR1 SQVTM, CDR2 ANQGSEA. CDR3 protein: CSVRDGINTEAFF. In DNA form, the CDR3 reads TGCAGCGTTCGGGACGGGATAAACACTGAAGCTTTCTTT. Full variable domain (remainder filled in from reference TRBV29-1 and TRBJ1-1): SAVISQKPSRDICQRGTSLTIQCQVDSQVTMMFWYRQQPGQSLTLIATANQGSEATYESGFVIDKFPISRPNLTFSTLTVSNMSPEDSSIYLCSVRDGINTEAFFGQGTRLTVV.

J is TRBJ2-1 and V is TRBV4-1; 7 bases map to TRBD1. Germline V gene sequence: CDR1 MGHRA, CDR2 YSYEKL. The length of the CDR3 is 16 residues. V shed 4 bases, J shed 0 bases, and the junction held 6 bases outside the gene matches. CDR3 sequence (DNA): TGCGCCAGCAGCCGAGCAGGGGGAAGCTCCTACAATGAGCAGTTCTTC. It codes for CASSRAGGSSYNEQFF.

This clonotype has just a few counts. The J gene is TRBJ2-2, the V gene TRBV7-2; 7 bases line up with TRBD2. The CDR3 contains 14 residues. The junction had 3 bases not matched to a gene; V was cut back by 4 bases and J by 4 bases. CDR1 is SGHTA, CDR2 FQGNSA, per germline. CDR3: CASSSGLITGELFF. The CDR3 DNA follows: TGTGCCAGCAGCTCGGGACTAATCACCGGGGAGCTGTTTTTT.